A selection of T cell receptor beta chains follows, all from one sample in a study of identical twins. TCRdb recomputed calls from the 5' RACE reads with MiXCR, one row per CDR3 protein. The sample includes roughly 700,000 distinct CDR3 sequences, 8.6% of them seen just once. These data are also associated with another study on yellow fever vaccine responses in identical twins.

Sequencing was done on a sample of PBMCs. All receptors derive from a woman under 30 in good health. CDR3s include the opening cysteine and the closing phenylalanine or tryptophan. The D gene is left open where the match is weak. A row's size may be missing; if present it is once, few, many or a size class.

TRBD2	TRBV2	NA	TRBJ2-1	TGTGCCAGCAGTGAAGCGCTCGGGACTAGCGGGGAGAAAACCAGATACAATGAGCAGTTCTTC	CASSEALGTSGEKTRYNEQFF
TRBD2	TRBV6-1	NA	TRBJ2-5	TGTGCCAGCAAACTAGCGGGGGGGCCTAAAGAGACCCAGTACTTC	CASKLAGGPKETQYF
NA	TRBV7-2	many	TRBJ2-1	TGTGCCAGCAGCTTCAGCGGCTATCTACCGGGAAATGAGCAGTTCTTC	CASSFSGYLPGNEQFF
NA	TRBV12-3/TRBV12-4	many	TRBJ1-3	TGTGCCAGCCCTCAAGTTCATGGAAACACCATATATTTT	CASPQVHGNTIYF
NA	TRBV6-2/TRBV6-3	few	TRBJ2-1	TGTGCCAGCAGTTTGATTACGGATGAGCAGTTCTTC	CASSLITDEQFF
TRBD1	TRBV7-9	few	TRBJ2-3	TGTGCCAGCACCGGACAGGGTGCATCAGATACGCAGTATTTT	CASTGQGASDTQYF
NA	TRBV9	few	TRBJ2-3	TGTGCCAGCACGAAAAAGTGGGGCACAGATACGCAGTATTTT	CASTKKWGTDTQYF
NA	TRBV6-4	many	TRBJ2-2	TGTGCCAGCAGTGACAATTCAGGGGACGGCGGGGAGCTGTTTTTT	CASSDNSGDGGELFF
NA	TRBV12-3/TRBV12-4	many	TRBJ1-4	TGTGCCAGCAGTCACCCAGCCCTTGGGTGGAAACTGTTTTTT	CASSHPALGWKLFF
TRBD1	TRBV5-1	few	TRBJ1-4	TGCGCCAGCAGCGGGGACAGCAAAAATGAAAAACTGTTTTTT	CASSGDSKNEKLFF
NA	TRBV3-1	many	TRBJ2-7	TGTGCCAGCAGCCCCGGGAGCACCTACGAGCAGTACTTC	CASSPGSTYEQYF
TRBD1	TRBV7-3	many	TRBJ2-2	TGTGCCAGCAGCCTATGGCAGGGGGCTACGAACACCGGGGAGCTGTTTTTT	CASSLWQGATNTGELFF
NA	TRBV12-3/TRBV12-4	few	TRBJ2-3	TGTGCCAGCAGTTTAGCATACCGGGACGACGGCGAGGTAGGAGATACGCAGTATTTT	CASSLAYRDDGEVGDTQYF
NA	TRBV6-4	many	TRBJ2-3	TGTGCCAGCAGTGACTCCGGGTACACAGATACGCAGTATTTT	CASSDSGYTDTQYF
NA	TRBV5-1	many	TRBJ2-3	TGCGCCAGCTCGCGGTTGGATACGCAGTATTTT	CASSRLDTQYF
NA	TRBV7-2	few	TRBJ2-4	TGTGCCAGCAGCTTCCGACAGACCTTAGCCAAAAACATTCAGTACTTC	CASSFRQTLAKNIQYF
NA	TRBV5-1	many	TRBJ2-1	TGCGCCAGCAGCTCCGGGACAACGAAGTCCTACAATGAGCAGTTCTTC	CASSSGTTKSYNEQFF
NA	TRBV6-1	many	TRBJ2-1	TGTGCCAGCACCAAACAGGGCGGTGGTGAGCAGTTCTTC	CASTKQGGGEQFF
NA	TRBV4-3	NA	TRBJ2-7	TGCGCCAGCAGCCCTACCCAGCGAACCAGCTACGAGCAGTACTTC	CASSPTQRTSYEQYF
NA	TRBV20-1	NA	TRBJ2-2	TGCAGTGCTAGGGCTCCTTCGGACACCGGGGAGCTGTTTTTT	CSARAPSDTGELFF
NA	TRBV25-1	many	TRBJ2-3	TGTGCCAGCAGCGGGTTCACAGATACGCAGTATTTT	CASSGFTDTQYF
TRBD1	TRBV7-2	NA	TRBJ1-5	TGTGCCAGCAGCTTATATCGGACAGGGGATCAGCCCCAGCATTTT	CASSLYRTGDQPQHF
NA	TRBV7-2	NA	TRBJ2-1	TGTGCCAGCAGCTTATTAGGGGACCCACAAGCCTACAATGAGCAGTTCTTC	CASSLLGDPQAYNEQFF
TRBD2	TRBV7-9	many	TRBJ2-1	TGTGCCAGCAGCCCGGCCGGGACTAGCCGGGATGAGCAGTTCTTC	CASSPAGTSRDEQFF
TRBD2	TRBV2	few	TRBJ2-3	TGTGCCAGCAGCCTACCGGGACTAGGGGCAGATACGCAGTATTTT	CASSLPGLGADTQYF
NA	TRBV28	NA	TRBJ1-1	TGTGCCAGCAGTTCCACCGCGACTCGAGCTTTCTTT	CASSSTATRAFF
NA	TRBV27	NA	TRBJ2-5	TGTGCCAGCAGGGCCGGCCCGAAGGGGCGCAGGGAGACCCAGTACTTC	CASRAGPKGRRETQYF
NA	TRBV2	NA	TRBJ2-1	TGTGCCAGCAATCAAAAGTGGAGCAATGAGCAGTTCTTC	CASNQKWSNEQFF
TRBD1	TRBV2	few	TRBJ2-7	TGTGCCAGCACAAACAGGGGAACCTCCTACGAGCAGTACTTC	CASTNRGTSYEQYF
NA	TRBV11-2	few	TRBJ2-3	TGTGCCAGCAGCTTAGATGGATGGGAGGGCACAGATACGCAGTATTTT	CASSLDGWEGTDTQYF
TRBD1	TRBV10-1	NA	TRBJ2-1	TGCGCCAGCAGCCGGGACAGCAACGATATAATATTATCCTACAATGAGCAGTTCTTC	CASSRDSNDIILSYNEQFF
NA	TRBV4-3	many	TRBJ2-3	TGCGCCAGCAGCCAAGAGCAGGGGAGAATAGATACGCAGTATTTT	CASSQEQGRIDTQYF
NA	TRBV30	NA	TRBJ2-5	TGTGCCTGGATGGGTTGGGAAGAACCAGAGACCCAGTACTTC	CAWMGWEEPETQYF
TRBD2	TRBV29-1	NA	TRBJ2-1	TGCAGCGTTGCTAGCGGCTACAATGAGCAGTTCTTC	CSVASGYNEQFF
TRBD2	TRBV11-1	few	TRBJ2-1	TGTGCCAGCAGCTTAGAATTGTCAGCGGGAGGGCCCCTCTCCTACAATGAGCAGTTCTTC	CASSLELSAGGPLSYNEQFF
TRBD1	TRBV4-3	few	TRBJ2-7	TGCGCCAGCAGCCAAGACAAGACAGGGTCCTACGAGCAGTACTTC	CASSQDKTGSYEQYF
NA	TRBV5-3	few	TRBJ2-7	TGTGCCAGGAAGGACGGGACCTACGAGCAGTACTTC	CARKDGTYEQYF
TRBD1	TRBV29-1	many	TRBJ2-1	TGCAGCGTTGAGTCCGACAGGGGAGATAATGAGCAGTTCTTC	CSVESDRGDNEQFF
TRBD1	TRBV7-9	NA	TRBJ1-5	TGTGCCAGCAGCTTAGCCACAGGGGATGGTCAGCCCCAGCATTTT	CASSLATGDGQPQHF
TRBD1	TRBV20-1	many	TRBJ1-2	TGCAGTGCTAGAGAAAACAGGGGGCGCGATGGCTACACCTTC	CSARENRGRDGYTF
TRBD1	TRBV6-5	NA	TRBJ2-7	TGTGCCAGCAGTTCGCCGGGACAGCACTACGAGCAGTACTTC	CASSSPGQHYEQYF
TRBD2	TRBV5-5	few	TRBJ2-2	TGTGCCAGCAGCTGGACGGGACTAGCGGGTACGAACACCGGGGAGCTGTTTTTT	CASSWTGLAGTNTGELFF
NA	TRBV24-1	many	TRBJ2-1	TGTGCCACTAACGGAGGCGCTATGAATGAGCAGTTCTTC	CATNGGAMNEQFF
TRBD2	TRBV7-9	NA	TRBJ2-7	TGTGCCAGCACCCCGGGACTAGATGAGCAGTACTTC	CASTPGLDEQYF
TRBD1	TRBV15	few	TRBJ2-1	TGTGCCACCAGCAGACCGGGACAGCCCAATGAGCAGTTCTTC	CATSRPGQPNEQFF
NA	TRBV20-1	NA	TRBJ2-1	TGCAGTGCTAGCCCACATGATGAGCAGTTCTTC	CSASPHDEQFF
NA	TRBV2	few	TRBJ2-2	TGTGCCAGCAGTGAAATTGTAGCCGGGGAGCTGTTTTTT	CASSEIVAGELFF
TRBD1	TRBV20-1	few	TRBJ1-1	TGCAGTGCTAGAGTGGCCCGTACAGGGGTTGAAGCTTTCTTT	CSARVARTGVEAFF
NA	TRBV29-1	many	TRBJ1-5	TGCAGCGTTGCAGATGGGGATCAGCCCCAGCATTTT	CSVADGDQPQHF
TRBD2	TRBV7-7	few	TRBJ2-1	TGTGCTAGCAGCTTAGGGCTAGCGGGGGGGCATGATGAGCAGTTCTTC	CASSLGLAGGHDEQFF
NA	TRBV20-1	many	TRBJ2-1	TGCAGTGCTAGAGTACTACCCTTCAGCTCCTACAATGAGCAGTTCTTC	CSARVLPFSSYNEQFF
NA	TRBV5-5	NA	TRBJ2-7	TGTGCCAGCAGCGTGTTACAGGGATACGAGCAGTACTTC	CASSVLQGYEQYF
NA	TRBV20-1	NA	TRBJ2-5	TGCAGTGCTCCAACGGTGGGCCTCGAGACCCAGTACTTC	CSAPTVGLETQYF
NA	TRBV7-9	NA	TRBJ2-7	TGTGCCAGCAGCTCTCAGGGACGGCCAGCGGGGCAGTACTTC	CASSSQGRPAGQYF
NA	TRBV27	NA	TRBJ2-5	TGTGCCAGCAGAAACAGGGAGCTGGATCAAGAGACCCAGTACTTC	CASRNRELDQETQYF
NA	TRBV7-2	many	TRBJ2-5	TGTGCCAGCAGCGCCCGAGAGACCCAGTACTTC	CASSARETQYF
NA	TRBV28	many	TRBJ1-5	TGTGCCATTCTACGGGGTGCGTATAGCAATCAGCCCCAGCATTTT	CAILRGAYSNQPQHF
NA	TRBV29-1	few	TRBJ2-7	TGCAGCGTTGATACCGGACCTTACGAGCAGTACTTC	CSVDTGPYEQYF